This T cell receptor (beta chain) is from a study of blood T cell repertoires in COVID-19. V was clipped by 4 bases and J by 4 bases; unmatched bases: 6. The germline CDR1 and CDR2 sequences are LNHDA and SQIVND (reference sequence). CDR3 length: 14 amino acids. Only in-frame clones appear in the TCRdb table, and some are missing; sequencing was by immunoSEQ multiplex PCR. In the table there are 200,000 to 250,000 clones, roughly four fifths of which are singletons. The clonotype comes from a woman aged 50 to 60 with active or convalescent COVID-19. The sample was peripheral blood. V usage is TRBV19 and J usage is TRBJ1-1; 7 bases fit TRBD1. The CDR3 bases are TGTGCCAGTAGTACGGACAGGAGCCCCACTGAAGCTTTCTTT. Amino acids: CASSTDRSPTEAFF. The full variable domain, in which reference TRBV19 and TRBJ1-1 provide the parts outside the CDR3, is DGGITQSPKYLFRKEGQNVTLSCEQNLNHDAMYWYRQDPGQGLRLIYYSQIVNDFQKGDIAEGYSVSREKKESFPLTVTSAQKNPTAFYLCASSTDRSPTEAFFGQGTRLTVV.